Shown below are 29 T cell receptor beta chains from a single sample sequenced in a study of a mutant IDH1 vaccine in newly diagnosed glioma. These receptors lack a known antigen. Time point defined: week 5, during vaccination. With topical imiquimod, each dose of the vaccine consisted of 300 ug of mutant IDH1 20-mer peptide. Using immunoSEQ multiplex PCR, the repertoire was profiled, and TCRdb retains in-frame clones only, with some absent. The table lists about 58,000 clones, about 86% of them singletons. The sample consisted of PBMCs, taken from a glioma patient whose treatment included an IDH1 peptide vaccine. All receptors come from a woman in her fifties or sixties with glioma.

The V and J genes are TRBV6-4 and TRBJ2-3, with D perhaps TRBD1 or TRBD2 (5 bases each). This CDR3 contains 15 residues. With 8 bases removed from V and 4 bases from J, the gap between germline ends came to 19 bases. Looked up from germline, CDR1 is MRHNA and CDR2 is SNTAGT. CDR3 loop: CASSVRVWDPDTQYF. DNA for the CDR3: TGTGCCAGCTCGGTTCGGGTGTGGGACCCAGATACGCAGTATTTT.

The chain combines TRBV29-1 with TRBJ2-2, with D unresolved. This CDR3 comprises 13 residues. Germline assignment: CDR1 SQVTM and CDR2 ANQGSEA. Trimming stripped 7 bases from V and 6 bases from J, with 15 bases between. CDR3 bases: TGCAGCGGCGCCGGGTCCTCCCCCGGGGAGCTGTTTTTT. Amino acid sequence: CSGAGSSPGELFF.

The V call is TRBV21-1, the J call TRBJ1-1; the D call of TRBD1 is as the table states it, not checked on the DNA. TRBV21-1 counts as a pseudogene. This CDR3 is 18 amino acids long. CDR3 in DNA: TGTGCCAGCAGCAATTCCCGACAGGGGGGGTTCGCGAACACTGAAGCTTTCTTT. Amino acids: CASSNSRQGGFANTEAFF.

The V and J genes are TRBV5-6 and TRBJ2-7, with unresolved D. Germline values: CDR1 SGHDT, CDR2 YYEEEE. This CDR3 is built from 14 residues. V lost 3 bases and J 0 bases, leaving 10 bases between the germline ends. The CDR3 loop is CASSSEDGSYEQYF. In DNA, the CDR3 is TGTGCCAGCAGCTCTGAGGACGGCTCCTACGAGCAGTACTTC.

The chain joins TRBV7-9 to TRBJ1-5; 8 nucleotides agree with TRBD1. Germline CDR1 and CDR2: SEHNR and FQNEAQ (reference sequence). This CDR3 spans 13 amino acids. The J segment lost 6 bases and the V segment lost 4 bases, leaving 2 bases of the junction unmatched. This CDR3 is CASSSGGTQPQHF. CDR3 in DNA: TGTGCCAGCAGCTCAGGGGGCACTCAGCCCCAGCATTTT.

The chain links TRBV5-1 to TRBJ2-2; D is uncertain. Trimming cost V 4 bases and J 5 bases, with 18 bases left between them. Germline-derived CDR1 and CDR2 are SGHRS and YFSETQ. The CDR3 contains 16 residues. CDR3 nucleotide sequence: TGCGCCAGCAGCCCCGGGTCCCCCAGGCAGACCGGGGAGCTGTTTTTT. Its translation: CASSPGSPRQTGELFF.

The chain is built from TRBV29-1 and TRBJ1-1; 7 bases are shared with TRBD1. Germline assignment: CDR1 SQVTM and CDR2 ANQGSEA. CDR3 length: 12 amino acids. J was trimmed by 5 bases and V by 7 bases; bases with no gene match: 7. CDR3 protein: CSGTGVGTEAFF. For the CDR3, the DNA is TGCAGCGGCACAGGGGTGGGGACTGAAGCTTTCTTT.

This sequence joins TRBV19 and TRBJ1-1; D unclear. The germline CDR1 and CDR2 sequences are LNHDA and SQIVND (reference sequence). Trimming pared 6 bases from V and 4 bases from J, leaving 18 bases between. This CDR3 region has 15 residues. CDR3 loop: CASRGSVGIGTEAFF. The CDR3 DNA reads TGTGCCAGTAGGGGGTCCGTGGGTATAGGCACTGAAGCTTTCTTT.

The chain uses TRBV19 and TRBJ1-2; 8 positions match TRBD1. Looked up from germline, CDR1 is LNHDA and CDR2 is SQIVND (reference sequence). J gave up 3 bases and V 5 bases, and 11 bases lay outside the gene matches. CDR3 size: 16 residues. As DNA, the CDR3 is TGTGCCAGTAGTCCGGGACAGGCGGCCGGCGACTATGGCTACACCTTC. As protein: CASSPGQAAGDYGYTF.

The chain links TRBV7-9 to TRBJ1-4, with TRBD1 matching 7 bases. Per germline, CDR1 SEHNR and CDR2 FQNEAQ (reference sequence). The V gene end was trimmed by 4 bases and the J gene end by 2 bases; junction bases not matched to a gene: 4. This CDR3 is 15 amino acids long. The CDR3 bases are TGTGCCAGCAGCTCACAGGGGCCTACTAATGAAAAACTGTTTTTT. Encoded protein: CASSSQGPTNEKLFF. The full variable domain, in which reference TRBV7-9 and TRBJ1-4 provide the parts outside the CDR3, is DTGVSQNPRHKITKRGQNVTFRCDPISEHNRLYWYRQTLGQGPEFLTYFQNEAQLEKSRLLSDRFSAERPKGSFSTLEIQRTEQGDSAMYLCASSSQGPTNEKLFFGSGTQLSVL.

This sequence joins TRBV29-1 and TRBJ1-5, with D unresolved. Germline values: CDR1 SQVTM, CDR2 ANQGSEA. CDR3 length: 12 residues. Trimming removed 4 bases from V and 5 bases from J, with 9 bases in between. The CDR3 spells CSVGATDQPQHF. CDR3 nucleotides: TGCAGCGTTGGGGCAACCGATCAGCCCCAGCATTTT.

The V gene is TRBV27, the J gene TRBJ2-3, with unresolved D. Trimming removed 2 bases at V and 6 bases at J, with 9 bases between. Per the germline V gene, CDR1 is MNHEY and CDR2 is SMNVEV (reference sequence). The CDR3 extends over 13 amino acids. The CDR3 DNA follows: TGTGCCAGCAGTTTAAATGCCCTGGATACGCAGTATTTT. Its protein product is CASSLNALDTQYF.

This clone came up a few times. V and J are TRBV27 and TRBJ1-5; tentative D call: TRBD1 (5 bases). Trimming pared 8 bases from V and 6 bases from J, leaving 14 bases between. The CDR3 has 13 residues. CDR1 and CDR2 (germline): MNHEY, SMNVEV (reference sequence). CDR3 coding DNA: TGTGCCAGCCGCCCCCCAGGGCGTCAGCCCCAGCATTTT. This sequence encodes CASRPPGRQPQHF.

The chain recombines TRBV28 with TRBJ2-3; D tentatively reads TRBD1 or TRBD2 (5 bases each). CDR3 length: 14 residues. CDR1 and CDR2 (germline): MDHEN, SYDVKM. Trimming removed 6 bases from V and 0 bases from J, with 10 bases in between. The CDR3 here is CASRRGPSTDTQYF. The CDR3 nucleotides read TGTGCCAGCAGGAGGGGACCTAGCACAGATACGCAGTATTTT.

The chain joins TRBV6-5 to TRBJ1-3; a weak D match, TRBD1 (6 bases). The CDR3 totals 13 residues. The germline V and J ends were trimmed by 7 bases and 2 bases, with 9 bases remaining between them. Germline values: CDR1 MNHEY, CDR2 SVGAGI. The CDR3 sequence: CASIGGAGNTIYF. The CDR3 coding sequence is TGTGCCAGCATCGGGGGCGCTGGAAACACCATATATTTT.

The rearrangement joins TRBV2 to TRBJ2-7; maybe TRBD1 (6 bases). The CDR3 is made up of 13 amino acids. Germline CDR1 SNHLY, CDR2 FYNNEI. Trimming pared 8 bases from V and 9 bases from J, leaving 20 bases between. The CDR3, as DNA: TGTGCCAGCGTGGAGTCCCTCAAAGGGGGGCAGTACTTC. This gives the protein CASVESLKGGQYF.

The V and J genes are TRBV27 and TRBJ1-2; 7 bases fit TRBD1. Trimming cost V 5 bases and J 5 bases; bases outside gene matches: 2. CDR1 and CDR2 from the germline V gene are MNHEY and SMNVEV (reference sequence). The CDR3 runs 12 residues. DNA of the CDR3: TGTGCCAGCAGTCGGACAGGTTATGGCTACACCTTC. As protein: CASSRTGYGYTF.

CDR3 sequence reads: CASSFDGGAYGYTF. CDR3 bases: TGTGCCAGCAGCTTTGACGGGGGCGCCTATGGCTACACCTTC. V and J are TRBV9 and TRBJ1-2; D might be TRBD1 (6 bases). With 4 bases removed from V and 4 bases from J, the gap between germline ends came to 14 bases. This CDR3 is 14 amino acids long. CDR1 is SGDLS and CDR2 is YYNGEE in the germline V gene.

This chain links TRBV5-1 with TRBJ1-6, with a weak D call TRBD1 (6 bases). The CDR3 is made up of 15 amino acids. Deletions cut 3 bases from V and 8 bases from J, with 15 bases between. Germline CDR1 SGHRS, CDR2 YFSETQ. DNA for the CDR3: TGCGCCAGCAGCTCCTATACAGGGTGGGATTCACCCCTCCACTTT. It translates to CASSSYTGWDSPLHF.

The chain recombines TRBV5-1 with TRBJ2-1; D unresolved. V dropped 1 base and J dropped 0 bases, with 11 bases sitting between them. The germline V gene has CDR1 SGHRS and CDR2 YFSETQ. The CDR3 has 16 residues. CDR3 amino acids: CASSLSTELSYNEQFF. CDR3 nucleotide sequence: TGCGCCAGCAGCTTGTCGACTGAACTCTCCTACAATGAGCAGTTCTTC.

The chain joins TRBV15 to TRBJ1-2, with D maybe TRBD1 (6 bases). The CDR3 sequence is 15 residues long. Trimming removed 1 base at V and 3 bases at J, with 12 bases between. Looked up from germline, CDR1 is LNHNV and CDR2 is YYDKDF (reference sequence). The CDR3 sequence: CATSRGGGLDYGYTF. The CDR3 nucleotides read TGTGCCACCAGCAGAGGGGGGGGCTTAGACTATGGCTACACCTTC.

This clone was observed a single time. The V call is TRBV28, the J call TRBJ2-7; D is unclear. Trimming cost V 3 bases and J 0 bases, with 12 bases left between them. The CDR3 is 15 residues long. Germline CDR1 MDHEN, CDR2 SYDVKM. CDR3 bases: TGTGCCAGCAGTTTGGTGGTTTCGAGCTCCTACGAGCAGTACTTC. Its protein product is CASSLVVSSSYEQYF.

The chain carries TRBV2 and TRBJ1-1; no reliable D call. This CDR3 is 13 amino acids long. Trimming stripped 0 bases from V and 3 bases from J, with 5 bases between. Germline V CDR1 and CDR2: SNHLY, FYNNEI. The CDR3: CASSEAGYTEAFF. DNA for the CDR3: TGTGCCAGCAGTGAAGCGGGGTACACTGAAGCTTTCTTT.

The chain is built from TRBV2 and TRBJ1-2; TRBD1 is a possible D gene (6 bases). The CDR3 has 13 residues. The V end was cut by 8 bases, the J end by 3 bases, with 13 bases between. Germline lookup yields CDR1 SNHLY and CDR2 FYNNEI. DNA of the CDR3: TGTGCCAGCCGTTCAGGGGTCGACTATGGCTACACCTTC. This translates into CASRSGVDYGYTF.

The genes are TRBV19 and TRBJ1-2; TRBD1 aligns across 8 bases. The CDR3 is 17 residues long. V trimming: 3 bases; J trimming: 6 bases; junction bases outside the gene matches: 15. Germline V CDR1 and CDR2: LNHDA, SQIVND (reference sequence). CDR3 DNA: TGTGCCAGTAGTATTCCACGGTCAGGGGGCAAAATGGATGGCTACACCTTC. Its translation: CASSIPRSGGKMDGYTF.

The V call is TRBV7-2, the J call TRBJ2-4; D is undetermined. This CDR3 region has 14 residues. Trimming took off 1 base at V and 5 bases at J, with 9 bases between the two ends. CDR1 and CDR2 (germline): SGHTA, FQGNSA. The CDR3 reads CASSLGGRENIQYF. The CDR3 nucleotides read TGTGCCAGCAGCTTAGGGGGTCGGGAAAACATTCAGTACTTC.

The gene calls are TRBV4-2 and TRBJ1-2, with D uncertain. The V and J ends lost 0 bases and 4 bases respectively, with 6 bases between them. Germline V gene lookup returns CDR1 LGHNA and CDR2 YNFKEQ. CDR3 size: 13 residues. CDR3 DNA sequence: TGTGCCAGCAGCCAAGACAGGTCCTATGGCTACACCTTC. It codes for CASSQDRSYGYTF.

The rearrangement uses TRBV4-1 and TRBJ2-3; no clear D gene. The CDR3 has 15 amino acids. Germline CDR1 and CDR2: MGHRA and YSYEKL. V shed 0 bases and J shed 2 bases, with 9 bases lying between them. The CDR3 DNA follows: TGCGCCAGCAGCCAAGAAGGTCAGTCCACAGATACGCAGTATTTT. It is translated as CASSQEGQSTDTQYF.

This rearrangement joins TRBV27 to TRBJ1-2; 8 nucleotides agree with TRBD1. Germline lookup yields CDR1 MNHEY and CDR2 SMNVEV (reference sequence). The CDR3 covers 17 residues. Trimming cost V 0 bases and J 8 bases; bases outside gene matches: 14. The chain's CDR3 is CASSLSGGGDRGRGYTF. The CDR3, as DNA: TGTGCCAGCAGTTTATCGGGGGGAGGTGACAGGGGCAGAGGCTACACCTTC.